The next 4 T cell receptor beta chains were all read from a single sample in a study of T cells in women clearing cervical HPV infection. The table came from immunoSEQ multiplex PCR; TCRdb's copy has only in-frame clones and leaves some out. The sample totals more than 20,000 clones. The sample comprised blood buffy coat. These receptors were taken from a woman between 18 and 70 years old with a cervical HPV16 infection that either progressed to CIN3+ or cleared (not recorded which).

With respect to this clone: The read gets to within 3 residues of the CDR3 end, and the germline J gene fills in the rest. The chain recombines TRBV30 with TRBJ2-3; 7 bases agree with TRBD1. This CDR3 has 13 residues. Germline CDR1 GTSNPN, CDR2 SVGIG (reference sequence). Partial CDR3 DNA: TGTGCCTGGAGATCAAGGGGGCGAGAGACG. Amino acid sequence: CAWRSRGRET. The full-length CDR3 reads as CAWRSRGRETQYF.

Worth noting for this clone: The CDR3 is cut off 3 residues early in the read; its end comes from the germline J gene. The chain is built from TRBV4-1 and TRBJ1-4; no definite D call. Deletions cut 6 bases from V and 7 bases from J, with 18 bases between. There are 15 residues in the CDR3. Germline V CDR1 and CDR2: MGHRA, YSYEKL. CDR3 DNA, as far as it was read: TGCGCCAGCAGTCAATCAAGGGTTCTTGGTGAAAAA. Translation: CASSQSRVLGEK. The complete CDR3 protein is CASSQSRVLGEKLFF.

The CDR3 sequence: CASKAEANYGYTF. CDR3 DNA (partial): TGCGCCAGCAAGGCAGAAGCTAACTATGGC. The chain links TRBV5-1 to TRBJ1-2; D ambiguous. The read ends 3 residues before the CDR3 terminus; that terminus is restored from the germline J gene. CDR1 is SGHRS, CDR2 YFSETQ, per germline. CDR3 size: 13 residues. The ends were cut back, 6 bases at V and 0 bases at J, with 9 bases in the middle. Drawing the rest from reference TRBV5-1 and TRBJ1-2, the complete variable domain is KAGVTQTPRYLIKTRGQQVTLSCSPISGHRSVSWYQQTPGQGLQFLFEYFSETQRNKGNFPGRFSGRQFSNSRSEMNVSTLELGDSALYLCASKAEANYGYTFGSGTRLTVV.

Comments on this clone: The CDR3 is cut off 3 residues early in the read; its end comes from the germline J gene. The chain combines TRBV29-1 with TRBJ2-3, with D possibly matching TRBD2 (7 bases). The CDR3 is 13 amino acids. The germline gives CDR1 SQVTM, CDR2 ANQGSEA. The CDR3 DNA, read in part, is TGCAGCGTTGAAGGATGGGAGGGGGAGACG. Residues: CSVEGWEGET. The full CDR3 is CSVEGWEGETQYF.